This passage covers 21 T cell receptor beta chains from one sample sequenced in a study of STAT3 mutations in large granular lymphocyte leukemia. General study points: Every T-cell large granular lymphocyte leukemia patient had at least one immunodominant TCR beta clonotype.

For these receptors, no antigen is known. Generated by immunoSEQ multiplex PCR, the TCRdb table keeps only in-frame clones and is missing some. The profile covers more than 2,500 clones, with roughly 45% appearing a single time and around 57% taken by the ten largest. Sequenced: peripheral blood mononuclear cells. Source of these receptors: a man aged 45 to 65 with T-cell large granular lymphocyte leukemia. Some clones in this sample may be carry-over from other donors' samples.

The chain is built from TRBV6-5 and TRBJ2-7; D remains unclear. Germline V gene sequence: CDR1 MNHEY, CDR2 SVGAGI. V lost 3 bases and J 5 bases, leaving 5 bases between the germline ends. The CDR3 runs 11 residues. In DNA, the CDR3 is TGTGCCAGCAGTTATGTCCACGAGCAGTACTTC. Amino acid sequence: CASSYVHEQYF.

This clone came up a few times. The chain combines TRBV29-1 with TRBJ2-7, with D possibly TRBD1 on 6 matching bases. The CDR3 extends over 11 amino acids. Trimming took 4 bases from V and 3 from J, leaving 7 bases between them. The germline CDR1 and CDR2 sequences are SQVTM and ANQGSEA. In DNA form, the CDR3 reads TGCAGCGTTGGACAGGTCTACGAGCAGTACTTC. It is translated as CSVGQVYEQYF.

This rearrangement joins TRBV7-9 to TRBJ2-5, with D perhaps matching TRBD2 (5 bases). Trimming took 5 bases from V and 5 from J, leaving 24 bases between them. The germline CDR1 and CDR2 sequences are SEHNR and FQNEAQ (reference sequence). This CDR3 comprises 17 residues. This CDR3 reads CASSPRKTPRPGETQYF. Written as DNA, the CDR3 is TGTGCCAGCAGCCCTAGAAAGACGCCACGACCGGGGGAGACCCAGTACTTC.

This chain connects TRBV27 to TRBJ1-2; D is possibly TRBD1 (5 bases). From germline, CDR1 is MNHEY and CDR2 SMNVEV (reference sequence). With 0 bases removed from V and 5 bases from J, the gap between germline ends came to 7 bases. This CDR3 has 13 amino acids. CDR3 in DNA: TGTGCCAGCAGTTTATCCGGGGGTTATGGCTACACCTTC. This translates into CASSLSGGYGYTF.

This clone has a handful of counts. The rearrangement links TRBV9 to TRBJ1-2, with no clear D. CDR1 is SGDLS, CDR2 YYNGEE, per germline. The V and J ends lost 3 bases and 5 bases respectively, with 17 bases between them. The CDR3 consists of 15 residues. The CDR3 nucleotides read TGTGCCAGCAGCGCGACCCACACCGTCGGGTATGGCTACACCTTC. It codes for CASSATHTVGYGYTF.

The chain joins TRBV29-1 to TRBJ1-2; unclear D gene. With 3 bases removed from V and 7 bases from J, the gap between germline ends came to 15 bases. Germline V gene data show CDR1 as SQVTM and CDR2 as ANQGSEA. CDR3 length: 13 residues. The CDR3 region is CSVDFGKPPGYTF. CDR3 coding DNA: TGCAGCGTTGATTTTGGTAAACCCCCTGGCTACACCTTC.

This clone rates as medium-sized. The chain carries TRBV18 and TRBJ1-1; weak D call: TRBD1 (6 bases). The CDR3 is 15 residues long. From germline, CDR1 is KGHSH and CDR2 LQKENI. With 6 bases removed from V and 0 bases from J, the gap between germline ends came to 14 bases. The chain's CDR3 is CASSSTGILNTEAFF. The CDR3, as DNA: TGTGCCAGCTCGTCAACAGGGATTCTGAACACTGAAGCTTTCTTT.

The chain uses TRBV7-3 and TRBJ2-5; 12 nucleotides align to TRBD2. Germline CDR1 SGHTA, CDR2 FQGTGA. Trimming removed 5 bases from V and 4 bases from J; junction bases left unmatched: 5. CDR3 length: 15 amino acids. DNA for the CDR3: TGTGCCAGCAGCCTACTAGCGGGGGGACCAGAGACCCAGTACTTC. It yields the protein CASSLLAGGPETQYF. Based on the CDR3 plus reference TRBV7-3 and TRBJ2-5, the full variable domain is GAGVSQTPSNKVTEKGKYVELRCDPISGHTALYWYRQSLGQGPEFLIYFQGTGAADDSGLPNDRFFAVRPEGSVSTLKIQRTERGDSAVYLCASSLLAGGPETQYFGPGTRLLVL.

This clone was counted a few times. V is TRBV27 and J is TRBJ2-1; D is possibly TRBD2 (5 bases). CDR1 MNHEY and CDR2 SMNVEV come from the germline V gene (reference sequence). V was cut by 6 bases and J by 7 bases, with 10 bases left in between. The CDR3 spans 12 residues. As DNA, the CDR3 is TGTGCCAGCAGGCTTCTAGCTAATGAGCAGTTCTTC. Its protein is CASRLLANEQFF.

This clone was picked up one time. This chain links TRBV5-1 with TRBJ2-5; 8 nucleotides match TRBD2. Germline CDR1 reads SGHRS; CDR2 reads YFSETQ. J lost 2 bases, V lost 1 base, and 4 bases had no gene match. This CDR3 is 15 amino acids long. CDR3 coding DNA: TGCGCCAGCAGCTTGTTAACGGGGGGGCAAGAGACCCAGTACTTC. Encoded protein: CASSLLTGGQETQYF. Variable domain in full (rest from reference TRBV5-1 and TRBJ2-5): KAGVTQTPRYLIKTRGQQVTLSCSPISGHRSVSWYQQTPGQGLQFLFEYFSETQRNKGNFPGRFSGRQFSNSRSEMNVSTLELGDSALYLCASSLLTGGQETQYFGPGTRLLVL.

V gene TRBV5-6 combines with J gene TRBJ1-2; weak D call: TRBD1 (6 bases). The germline V gene has CDR1 SGHDT and CDR2 YYEEEE. Trimming shortened V by 2 bases and J by 4 bases, and 15 bases separated the two germline ends. The CDR3 runs to 15 residues. This chain's CDR3 is CASSFGQTNPYGYTF. The DNA of the CDR3 is TGTGCCAGCAGCTTCGGACAGACTAACCCCTATGGCTACACCTTC.

V and J are TRBV6-5 and TRBJ2-6, with no clear D. CDR3 length: 15 amino acids. From germline, CDR1 is MNHEY and CDR2 SVGAGI. Trimming left V 0 bases short and J 3 bases short, with 6 bases between. In DNA form, the CDR3 reads TGTGCCAGCAGTTACTCGGGGAATGGGGCCAACGTCCTGACTTTC. Amino acids: CASSYSGNGANVLTF.

In this sample, this clone turned up many times. The chain carries TRBV10-3 and TRBJ2-7; 8 bases line up with TRBD2. The CDR3 sequence is 13 residues long. The V gene end was trimmed by 2 bases and the J gene end by 7 bases; junction bases not matched to a gene: 4. Germline V lookup: CDR1 ENHRY, CDR2 SYGVKD. The CDR3 is CAISEREGREQYF. CDR3 in DNA: TGTGCCATCAGTGAGCGGGAGGGCAGGGAGCAGTACTTC.

The gene calls are TRBV9 and TRBJ2-3, with D uncertain. The germline V gene encodes CDR1 SGDLS and CDR2 YYNGEE. V was trimmed by 0 bases and J by 5 bases, leaving 16 bases between them. CDR3 length equals 16 residues. The CDR3 loop reads CASSVGTSAAQDTQYF. The DNA of the CDR3 is TGTGCCAGCAGCGTAGGGACCAGCGCGGCCCAAGATACGCAGTATTTT.

This clone came up a few times. This chain links TRBV5-4 with TRBJ2-7, with unresolved D. The CDR3 loop spans 14 amino acids. The V gene's germline CDR1 is SGHNT and CDR2 YYREEE (reference sequence). Trimming stripped 0 bases from V and 2 bases from J, with 9 bases between. CDR3 in amino acids: CASSLAGSTYEQYF. The CDR3 nucleotides are TGTGCCAGCAGCTTGGCCGGCAGCACCTACGAGCAGTACTTC.

This clone is judged medium-sized. The rearrangement links TRBV30 to TRBJ2-7; TRBD2 matches at 11 bases. J gave up 5 bases and V 4 bases, and 4 bases lay outside the gene matches. The CDR3 length is 13 residues. The V gene's germline CDR1 is GTSNPN and CDR2 SVGIG (reference sequence). This chain's CDR3 is CAWNQLAGDEQYF. DNA for the CDR3: TGTGCCTGGAACCAACTAGCGGGGGACGAGCAGTACTTC.

The rearrangement joins TRBV4-1 to TRBJ1-2, with 7 bases aligning to TRBD1. The CDR3 consists of 15 residues. Germline loops: CDR1 MGHRA, CDR2 YSYEKL. Trimming removed 7 bases from V and 0 bases from J; junction bases left unmatched: 8. CDR3 sequence: CASTGTEATNYGYTF. In nucleotides, the CDR3 is TGCGCCAGCACCGGGACAGAAGCTACTAACTATGGCTACACCTTC.

The chain combines TRBV10-2 with TRBJ1-5; D gene unclear. This CDR3 has 14 residues. CDR1 and CDR2 (germline): WSHSY, SAAADI. V lost 6 bases, J lost 5 bases, and 14 bases lay in between. CDR3 nucleotides: TGCGCCAGCAGACCCAGGAACGGCGATCAGCCCCAGCATTTT. The encoded protein is CASRPRNGDQPQHF.

The gene calls are TRBV5-1 and TRBJ2-7; 8 bases agree with TRBD1. Looked up from germline, CDR1 is SGHRS and CDR2 is YFSETQ. CDR3 length: 14 amino acids. V shed 2 bases, J shed 3 bases, and the junction held 4 bases outside the gene matches. In DNA form, the CDR3 reads TGCGCCAGCAGCTTAATAGACAGGGGCTACGAGCAGTACTTC. This translates into CASSLIDRGYEQYF. Full variable domain (outside the CDR3, taken from reference TRBV5-1 and TRBJ2-7): KAGVTQTPRYLIKTRGQQVTLSCSPISGHRSVSWYQQTPGQGLQFLFEYFSETQRNKGNFPGRFSGRQFSNSRSEMNVSTLELGDSALYLCASSLIDRGYEQYFGPGTRLTVT.

In this sample, this clone turned up a few times. CDR3 in amino acids: CASSLEGGSTDTQYF. CDR3 coding DNA: TGCGCCAGCAGCTTGGAGGGGGGATCCACAGATACGCAGTATTTT. The chain uses TRBV5-1 and TRBJ2-3, with D possibly called TRBD1 or TRBD2 (6 bases each). The V gene lost 0 bases and the J gene lost 2 bases, with 10 bases spanning the gap. The CDR3 runs 15 residues. Looked up from germline, CDR1 is SGHRS and CDR2 is YFSETQ.

The V call is TRBV9, the J call TRBJ2-7; 7 nucleotides match TRBD2. Germline loops: CDR1 SGDLS, CDR2 YYNGEE. V shed 4 bases and J 5 bases; nucleotides not matched to a gene: 18. The CDR3 spans 17 residues. CDR3 residues: CASSTPVGEGQYNEQYF. DNA of the CDR3: TGTGCCAGCAGCACTCCCGTTGGGGAGGGTCAATACAACGAGCAGTACTTC.